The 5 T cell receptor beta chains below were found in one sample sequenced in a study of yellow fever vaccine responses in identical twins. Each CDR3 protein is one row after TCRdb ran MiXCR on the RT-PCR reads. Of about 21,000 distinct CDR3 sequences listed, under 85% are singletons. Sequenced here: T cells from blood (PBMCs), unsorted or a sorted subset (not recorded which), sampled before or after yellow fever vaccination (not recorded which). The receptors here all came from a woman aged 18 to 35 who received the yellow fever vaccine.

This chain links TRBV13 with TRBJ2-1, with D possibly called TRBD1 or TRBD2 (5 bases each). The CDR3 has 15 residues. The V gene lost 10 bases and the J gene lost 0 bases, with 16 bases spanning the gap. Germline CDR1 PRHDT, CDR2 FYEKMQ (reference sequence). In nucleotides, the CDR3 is TGTGCCACCCAAACCGGGACCAGCTCCTACAATGAGCAGTTCTTC. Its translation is CATQTGTSSYNEQFF. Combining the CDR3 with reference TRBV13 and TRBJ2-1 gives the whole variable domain AAGVIQSPRHLIKEKRETATLKCYPIPRHDTVYWYQQGPGQDPQFLISFYEKMQSDKGSIPDRFSAQQFSDYHSELNMSSLELGDSALYFCATQTGTSSYNEQFFGPGTRLTVL.

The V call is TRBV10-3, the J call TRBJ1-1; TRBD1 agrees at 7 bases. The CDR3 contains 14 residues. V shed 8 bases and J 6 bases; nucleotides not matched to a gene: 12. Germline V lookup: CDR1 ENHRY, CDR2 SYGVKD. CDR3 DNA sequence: TGTGCCATCGGGGTAACAGGGGAGGGCTCTGAAGCTTTCTTT. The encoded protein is CAIGVTGEGSEAFF.

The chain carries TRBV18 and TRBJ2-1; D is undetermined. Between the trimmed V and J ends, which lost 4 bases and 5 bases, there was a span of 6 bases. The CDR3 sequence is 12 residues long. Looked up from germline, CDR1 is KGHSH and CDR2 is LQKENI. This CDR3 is CASSQANNEQFF. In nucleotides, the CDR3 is TGTGCCAGCTCACAGGCTAACAATGAGCAGTTCTTC. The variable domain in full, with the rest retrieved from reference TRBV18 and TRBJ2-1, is NAGVMQNPRHLVRRRGQEARLRCSPMKGHSHVYWYRQLPEEGLKFMVYLQKENIIDESGMPKERFSAEFPKEGPSILRIQQVVRGDSAAYFCASSQANNEQFFGPGTRLTVL.

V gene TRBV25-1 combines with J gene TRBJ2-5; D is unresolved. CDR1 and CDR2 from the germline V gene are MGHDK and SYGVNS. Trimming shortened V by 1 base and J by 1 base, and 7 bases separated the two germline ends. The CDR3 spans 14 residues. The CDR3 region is CASSESPVQETQYF. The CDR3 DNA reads TGTGCCAGCAGTGAATCCCCAGTCCAAGAGACCCAGTACTTC.

The CDR3 here is CASSLLAYNEQFF. In nucleotides, the CDR3 is TGTGCCAGCAGCTTGTTGGCCTACAATGAGCAGTTCTTC. The chain combines TRBV5-5 with TRBJ2-1; the D is unclear. This CDR3 is built from 13 residues. The V end lost 1 base, the J end lost 2 bases, and 4 bases lay between the germline ends. The germline V gene has CDR1 SGHKS and CDR2 YYEKEE (reference sequence).